One sample yielded the 28 T cell receptor beta chains listed below, sequenced in a study of beta chain features in type 1 diabetes. The study, taken as a whole, reports: Among patients with Type 1 diabetes, TCRB CDR3s were moderately but significantly shorter in every one of the four CD4+ subsets.

These receptors have no known antigen. Investigators reverse transcribed all isolated RNA, so they sequenced expressed TCRB transcripts. Here immunoSEQ multiplex PCR was the method, and the copy in TCRdb shows in-frame clones only, minus some. This table has about 180,000 clones, less than 10% appearing once. The sequenced material came from central memory CD4+ T cells from blood. These receptors were obtained from a man aged 18 to 29 with type 1 diabetes.

The chain recombines TRBV28 with TRBJ2-5, with 8 nucleotides matching TRBD1. The V gene's germline CDR1 is MDHEN and CDR2 SYDVKM. The junction had 2 bases not matched to a gene; V was cut back by 7 bases and J by 4 bases. The CDR3 totals 12 residues. The CDR3 sequence: CASKQGGETQYF. The CDR3 bases are TGTGCCAGCAAACAGGGGGGAGAGACCCAGTACTTC.

This clone has a handful of counts. The J gene is TRBJ2-1, the V gene TRBV5-4; 9 bases are shared with TRBD1. Germline assignment: CDR1 SGHNT and CDR2 YYREEE (reference sequence). V was clipped by 6 bases and J by 8 bases; unmatched bases: 12. This CDR3 contains 15 residues. The CDR3 region is CASTEGQGYSDEQFF. The DNA for the CDR3 is TGTGCCAGCACGGAGGGACAGGGTTATTCGGATGAGCAGTTCTTC. Combining the CDR3 with reference TRBV5-4 and TRBJ2-1 gives the whole variable domain ETGVTQSPTHLIKTRGQQVTLRCSSQSGHNTVSWYQQALGQGPQFIFQYYREEENGRGNFPPRFSGLQFPNYSSELNVNALELDDSALYLCASTEGQGYSDEQFFGPGTRLTVL.

This chain connects TRBV19 to TRBJ2-7; a weak D match, TRBD2 (6 bases). V was shortened by 3 bases and J by 3 bases, with 9 bases between the two germline ends. From germline, CDR1 is LNHDA and CDR2 SQIVND (reference sequence). The CDR3 has 13 amino acids. The DNA of the CDR3 is TGTGCCAGTAGTATTATCGGGGGCTACGAGCAGTACTTC. As protein: CASSIIGGYEQYF.

This clone was detected a few times. The CDR3, as DNA: TGTGCCAGCAGCTTAGACCAGGGGGGTAGCGGGACAAGCAATGAGCAGTTCTTC. The encoded protein is CASSLDQGGSGTSNEQFF. The rearrangement links TRBV11-2 to TRBJ2-1, with D possibly TRBD2 on 8 matching bases. The length of the CDR3 is 18 residues. Trimming left V 0 bases short and J 6 bases short, with 21 bases between. CDR1 is SGHAT, CDR2 FQNNGV, per germline.

The chain joins TRBV14 to TRBJ2-1; TRBD2 matches at 7 bases. Germline V gene data show CDR1 as SGHDN and CDR2 as FVKESK. Trimming took 3 bases from V and 10 from J; bases not matched to a gene: 9. The CDR3 has 14 amino acids. The CDR3 sequence: CASSHRGRLKEQFF. The CDR3 DNA sequence: TGTGCCAGCAGCCATCGCGGGAGACTGAAAGAGCAGTTCTTC.

This clone was detected only a few times. Other nucleotide sequences in the sample specify the same CDR3. The gene calls are TRBV20-1 and TRBJ2-5; weak D call: TRBD2 (5 bases). This CDR3 has 10 amino acids. V lost 6 bases, J lost 5 bases, and 7 bases lay in between. Germline CDR1 reads DFQATT; CDR2 reads SNEGSKA (reference sequence). CDR3 sequence (DNA): TGCAGTGCCCGAGGGGAGACCCAGTACTTC. It specifies CSARGETQYF.

At least ten counts were recorded for this clone. The J gene is TRBJ2-3, the V gene TRBV7-9; 9 bases agree with TRBD2. The trim removed 5 bases at V and 4 bases at J, leaving 10 bases unmatched. This CDR3 is built from 16 residues. The germline CDR1 and CDR2 sequences are SEHNR and FQNEAQ (reference sequence). The CDR3 loop reads CASSQNSGSLADTQYF. In DNA form, the CDR3 reads TGTGCCAGCAGCCAAAATAGCGGGAGCCTGGCAGATACGCAGTATTTT. The variable domain in full, completed from reference TRBV7-9 and TRBJ2-3, reads DTGVSQNPRHKITKRGQNVTFRCDPISEHNRLYWYRQTLGQGPEFLTYFQNEAQLEKSRLLSDRFSAERPKGSFSTLEIQRTEQGDSAMYLCASSQNSGSLADTQYFGPGTRLTVL.

This clone was seen only a few times. The chain carries TRBV28 and TRBJ1-2; TRBD1 is a possible D gene (6 bases). V lost 9 bases and J lost 6, with 17 bases in between. Looked up from germline, CDR1 is MDHEN and CDR2 is SYDVKM. The length of the CDR3 is 13 residues. The CDR3 region has the DNA TGTGCCAGTCACCTGGGACAACGAAATGGCTACACCTTC. As protein: CASHLGQRNGYTF.

In DNA form, the CDR3 reads TGCGCCAGCAGTGAGCTAAGCGGCCAGCAGTTCTTC. This codes for CASSELSGQQFF. This chain connects TRBV10-2 to TRBJ2-1, with TRBD2 as a possible D gene (5 bases). With 2 bases removed from V and 11 bases from J, the gap between germline ends came to 10 bases. This CDR3 has 12 amino acids. Germline-derived CDR1 and CDR2 are WSHSY and SAAADI.

This clone was recorded a few times. V gene TRBV28 combines with J gene TRBJ1-2; TRBD1 is a possible D gene (5 bases). Trimming shortened V by 4 bases and J by 6 bases, and 6 bases separated the two germline ends. CDR3 size: 11 residues. Germline assignment: CDR1 MDHEN and CDR2 SYDVKM. The CDR3 is CASSSQDGYTF. Here the CDR3 DNA reads TGTGCCAGCAGTTCACAGGATGGCTACACCTTC.

This clone was seen a few times. This sequence joins TRBV30 and TRBJ1-1, with 7 bases aligning to TRBD1. The V gene end was trimmed by 5 bases and the J gene end by 6 bases; junction bases not matched to a gene: 9. The CDR3 sequence is 13 residues long. The germline gives CDR1 GTSNPN, CDR2 SVGIG (reference sequence). CDR3 amino acids: CAWARDSLPEAFF. The CDR3 DNA follows: TGTGCCTGGGCAAGGGACAGTCTGCCTGAAGCTTTCTTT.

A few counts support this clone. V gene TRBV2 combines with J gene TRBJ2-1; no definite D call. CDR1 and CDR2 (germline): SNHLY, FYNNEI. The CDR3 runs 13 residues. Between the trimmed V and J ends, which lost 8 bases and 0 bases, there was a span of 8 bases. CDR3 amino acids: CASEADSYNEQFF. The CDR3 coding sequence is TGTGCCAGCGAGGCGGACTCCTACAATGAGCAGTTCTTC.

CDR3 nucleotides: TGTGCCACCGCGGCGGGGCCCTACGAGCAGTACTTC. It codes for CATAAGPYEQYF. This rearrangement joins TRBV28 to TRBJ2-7, with a possible D match to TRBD2 (6 bases). V was clipped by 10 bases and J by 2 bases, with 12 bases between them. CDR1 is MDHEN and CDR2 is SYDVKM in the germline V gene. This CDR3 is 12 amino acids long.

V usage is TRBV28 and J usage is TRBJ1-3; no definite D call. Trimming shortened V by 6 bases and J by 4 bases, and 10 bases separated the two germline ends. Germline values: CDR1 MDHEN, CDR2 SYDVKM. The CDR3 sequence is 13 residues long. CDR3 nucleotides: TGTGCCAGCAGACTCGGCGGGGGAAACACCATATATTTT. This translates into CASRLGGGNTIYF.

The chain is built from TRBV19 and TRBJ2-6, with 10 bases that match TRBD2. This CDR3 contains 18 residues. V dropped 4 bases and J dropped 0; count of bases not matched to a gene: 6. From germline, CDR1 is LNHDA and CDR2 SQIVND (reference sequence). DNA for the CDR3: TGTGCCAGTAGTAGGAGGCCTAGCGGGAGCTCTGGGGCCAACGTCCTGACTTTC. Protein product: CASSRRPSGSSGANVLTF.

The CDR3 DNA sequence: TGTGCCAGCAGCTTGGTGGGACAGGGGATCTATGAGCAGTTCTTC. This sequence encodes CASSLVGQGIYEQFF. The genes are TRBV5-4 and TRBJ2-1, with 10 bases that match TRBD1. This CDR3 is built from 15 residues. CDR1 SGHNT and CDR2 YYREEE come from the germline V gene (reference sequence). Trimming took 0 bases from V and 8 from J; bases not matched to a gene: 5.

This clone has only a few counts. The CDR3 region has the DNA TGCGCCAGCAGCTTGGTCGGGGGGGCCGGGCAAGGAGAGCAGTACTTC. Translating gives CASSLVGGAGQGEQYF. The V call is TRBV5-1, the J call TRBJ2-7; TRBD2 agrees at 8 bases. V shed 0 bases and J 7 bases; nucleotides not matched to a gene: 12. From germline, CDR1 is SGHRS and CDR2 YFSETQ. This CDR3 comprises 16 residues.

There are a few counts of this clone. The gene calls are TRBV10-1 and TRBJ2-3; 10 bases agree with TRBD2. J lost 2 bases, V lost 6 bases, and 8 bases had no gene match. This CDR3 is built from 16 residues. Germline-derived CDR1 and CDR2 are WNHNN and SYGVQD (reference sequence). The CDR3 reads CASSDIAGGATDTQYF. The CDR3 bases are TGCGCCAGCAGCGACATAGCGGGGGGAGCCACAGATACGCAGTATTTT.

This clone turned up a few times. The V gene is TRBV5-1, the J gene TRBJ2-3; D perhaps matches TRBD2 (6 bases). Germline values: CDR1 SGHRS, CDR2 YFSETQ. V dropped 7 bases and J dropped 5 bases, with 11 bases sitting between them. The CDR3 has 12 residues. CDR3 nucleotides: TGCGCCAGCTGGGGAGGAGGAGATACGCAGTATTTT. Protein product: CASWGGGDTQYF. The full variable domain, in which reference TRBV5-1 and TRBJ2-3 provide the parts outside the CDR3, is KAGVTQTPRYLIKTRGQQVTLSCSPISGHRSVSWYQQTPGQGLQFLFEYFSETQRNKGNFPGRFSGRQFSNSRSEMNVSTLELGDSALYLCASWGGGDTQYFGPGTRLTVL.

This clone turned up a few times. V gene TRBV11-2 combines with J gene TRBJ2-7; 12 bases align to TRBD1. Unmatched junction bases numbered 6, after V lost 2 bases and J lost 7 bases. The CDR3 contains 15 residues. Germline values: CDR1 SGHAT, CDR2 FQNNGV. CDR3 loop: CASSLRDRGRSEQYF. The CDR3 DNA is TGTGCCAGCAGCTTAAGGGACAGGGGGCGATCGGAGCAGTACTTC. Full variable domain (outside the CDR3, taken from reference TRBV11-2 and TRBJ2-7): EAGVAQSPRYKIIEKRQSVAFWCNPISGHATLYWYQQILGQGPKLLIQFQNNGVVDDSQLPKDRFSAERLKGVDSTLKIQPAKLEDSAVYLCASSLRDRGRSEQYFGPGTRLTVT.

This clone was seen only a few times. J is TRBJ2-2 and V is TRBV7-2; tentative D call: TRBD2 (5 bases). The ends were cut back, 7 bases at V and 4 bases at J, with 19 bases in the middle. In germline, CDR1 is SGHTA, CDR2 FQGNSA. There are 16 residues in the CDR3. The DNA of the CDR3 is TGTGCCAGCAACCAAAATACCCCGGGGTTCACCGGGGAGCTGTTTTTT. It yields the protein CASNQNTPGFTGELFF. The variable domain in full, with the rest retrieved from reference TRBV7-2 and TRBJ2-2, is GAGVSQSPSNKVTEKGKDVELRCDPISGHTALYWYRQSLGQGLEFLIYFQGNSAPDKSGLPSDRFSAERTGGSVSTLTIQRTQQEDSAVYLCASNQNTPGFTGELFFGEGSRLTVL.

This clone was found many times. V gene TRBV23-1 combines with J gene TRBJ2-3; D is possibly TRBD2 (7 bases). TRBV23-1 is an ORF, with its function uncertain. Trimming removed 2 bases at V and 4 bases at J, with 28 bases between. The CDR3 spans 20 residues. The CDR3 DNA reads as TGCGCCAGCAGTCAAATTTTGGTTTTTCTCCAATCGCGGGGGCCAGATACGCAGTATTTT. Protein: CASSQILVFLQSRGPDTQYF.

Details on this clone: Distinct nucleotide sequences in the sample also encode this CDR3. The chain employs TRBV5-4 and TRBJ2-7; no reliable D call. This CDR3 spans 13 amino acids. Trimming stripped 4 bases from V and 0 bases from J, with 8 bases between. Per germline, CDR1 SGHNT and CDR2 YYREEE (reference sequence). The CDR3 loop is CASSPRSSYEQYF. The CDR3 DNA reads as TGTGCCAGCAGCCCACGGAGCTCCTACGAGCAGTACTTC.

The table lists this clone with a few counts. This chain connects TRBV6-5 to TRBJ1-2; no firm D call. Germline V gene sequence: CDR1 MNHEY, CDR2 SVGAGI. CDR3 length equals 13 residues. Trimming took 7 bases from V and 8 from J, leaving 17 bases between them. CDR3 sequence: CASNRGLTEGYTF. DNA of the CDR3: TGTGCCAGCAATCGTGGACTCACGGAAGGCTACACCTTC.

In its sample, this clone was seen a few times. CDR3 in DNA: TGTGCCAGCAGCTTTGGACAAGCGAGGAGCACCGGGGAGCTGTTTTTT. The encoded protein is CASSFGQARSTGELFF. The rearrangement uses TRBV7-2 and TRBJ2-2, with a weak D call TRBD1 (5 bases). Between the trimmed V and J ends, which lost 3 bases and 4 bases, there was a span of 15 bases. Germline-derived CDR1 and CDR2 are SGHTA and FQGNSA. The CDR3 is 16 residues long.

There are a few counts of this clone. The gene calls are TRBV6-5 and TRBJ1-2; D gene unclear. Germline CDR1 is MNHEY and CDR2 is SVGAGI. The CDR3 is 14 amino acids. The V end was cut by 0 bases, the J end by 4 bases, with 9 bases between. Here the CDR3 reads CASSYSEGSYGYTF. In DNA form, the CDR3 reads TGTGCCAGCAGTTACTCGGAGGGATCCTATGGCTACACCTTC.

This clone was detected a few times. The chain has TRBV14 and TRBJ2-3, with 14 bases matching TRBD2. Germline assignment: CDR1 SGHDN and CDR2 FVKESK. The CDR3 totals 18 residues. The trim removed 4 bases at V and 1 base at J, leaving 7 bases unmatched. The CDR3 spells CASSPRTSGRRGTDTQYF. The CDR3 DNA is TGTGCCAGCAGCCCCCGGACTAGCGGGAGGCGTGGCACAGATACGCAGTATTTT. Full variable domain (missing parts from reference TRBV14 and TRBJ2-3): EAGVTQFPSHSVIEKGQTVTLRCDPISGHDNLYWYRRVMGKEIKFLLHFVKESKQDESGMPNNRFLAERTGGTYSTLKVQPAELEDSGVYFCASSPRTSGRRGTDTQYFGPGTRLTVL.

The chain recombines TRBV11-2 with TRBJ2-1; D uncertain. This CDR3 region has 13 residues. Trimming left V 2 bases short and J 8 bases short, with 10 bases between. CDR1 is SGHAT and CDR2 is FQNNGV in the germline V gene. This chain's CDR3 is CASSLLSGDEQFF. The CDR3, as DNA: TGTGCCAGCAGCTTATTGTCCGGAGATGAGCAGTTCTTC.